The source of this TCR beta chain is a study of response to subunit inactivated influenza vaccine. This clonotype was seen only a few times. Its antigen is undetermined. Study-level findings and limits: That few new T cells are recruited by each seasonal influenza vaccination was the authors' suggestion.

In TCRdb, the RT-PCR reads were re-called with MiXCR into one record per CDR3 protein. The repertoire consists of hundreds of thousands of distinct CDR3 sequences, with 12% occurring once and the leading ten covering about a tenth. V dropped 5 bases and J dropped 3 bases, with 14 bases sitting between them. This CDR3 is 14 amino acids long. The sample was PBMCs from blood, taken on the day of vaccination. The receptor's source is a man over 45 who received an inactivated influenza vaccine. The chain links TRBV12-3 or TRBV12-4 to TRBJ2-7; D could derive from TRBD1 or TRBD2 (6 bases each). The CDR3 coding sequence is TGTGCCAGCAGTGGGGGGCTGGACAGCTACGAGCAGTACTTC. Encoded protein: CASSGGLDSYEQYF.